This TCR beta chain emerged from a study of control samples from healthy donors and cancer patients (dated by TCRdb to 2020 to 2021). As concerns this clone: Its antigen is still unknown. Nothing much larger sits one base from this clone, and base qualities are not available.

Libraries were constructed by the immunoSEQ multiplex PCR assay. In its TCRdb copy, this immuneACCESS table keeps in-frame sequences only and misses some clones. Where compared with another copy, unresolved V genes explain less than half of these, and the others have no known cause. This sample gives fewer than 200,000 clones in total; more than 80% of them show up just once. About 1.4% of the sample rests with the top ten. The sample comprised blood. This sequence originates from a young man in good health.

The bases are TGTGCCAGCAGCCTGGGACAGACTAGTACGTACTATGGCTACACCTTC. Translated, it gives CASSLGQTSTYYGYTF. The chain employs TRBV7-9 and TRBJ1-2; 7 central nucleotides agree with TRBD1. From the cysteine through the phenylalanine, the CDR3 covers 16 amino acids. Just CDR3 DNA is preserved here, 48 bases in frame from base 1. The germline V gene (reference sequence) supplies CDR1 SEHNR and CDR2 FQNEAQ. From V the trimming removes 5 bases and from J it removes 3 bases, while the gene matches leave 12 bases of the junction unaccounted for.